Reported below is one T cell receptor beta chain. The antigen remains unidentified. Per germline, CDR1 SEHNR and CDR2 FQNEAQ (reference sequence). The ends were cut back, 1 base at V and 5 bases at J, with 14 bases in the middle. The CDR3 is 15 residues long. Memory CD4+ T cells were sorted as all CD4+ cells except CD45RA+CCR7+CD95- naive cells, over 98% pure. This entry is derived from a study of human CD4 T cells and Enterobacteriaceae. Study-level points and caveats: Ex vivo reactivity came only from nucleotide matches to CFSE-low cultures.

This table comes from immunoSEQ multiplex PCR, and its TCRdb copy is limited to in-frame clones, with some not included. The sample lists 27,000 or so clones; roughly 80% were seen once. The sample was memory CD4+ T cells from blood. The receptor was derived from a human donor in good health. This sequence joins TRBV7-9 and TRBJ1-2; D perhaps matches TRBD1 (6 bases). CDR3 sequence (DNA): TGTGCCAGCAGCTTAGGGGACACCTGGTCATATGGCTACACCTTC. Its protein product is CASSLGDTWSYGYTF.